This T cell receptor (beta chain) is drawn from a study of spatial heterogeneity in lung cancer (dated by TCRdb to the late 2010s). A note on the overall study: Beta-chain transcripts were consistently detected in greater numbers than alpha-chain transcripts, which likely reflects a higher abundance of beta-chain transcripts. In the raw uncorrected reads, each unique combination of TCR and UMI appeared more than ten times on average. TCR alpha and beta repertoires were quantitatively compared across multiple tumor regions, matched nontumor lung and blood in non-small cell lung cancer. TCR repertoire features were related to nonsynonymous mutation counts determined by whole-exome sequencing of tumor tissue. At surgery, some 200 tumor regions, roughly 63 matched nontumor lung samples and more than 50 PBMC samples were TCR-sequenced for both alpha and beta chains.

Per the publication, the time point label means: sample taken at primary tumor resection. Without any cell sorting, TCR sequencing was performed on whole RNA extracted either from tumor and nontumor lung tissue or from cryopreserved PBMC samples. The donors were more than 60 patients from the lung TRACERx cohort who had early-stage, untreated non-small cell lung cancer. Only patients with enough RNA available from two or more tumor regions were chosen for TCR sequencing. Before selection, tumor and adjacent nontumor lung specimens were reviewed by a lung pathologist. Study-level results and caveats: Additional single-cell paired TCR alpha and beta sequencing was considered necessary to confirm, at a functional level, the hypothesis that regional TCRs recognize regional mutations.

Libraries were constructed by 5' RACE. The instrument was a NextSeq 500. In the TCR library protocol, a unique molecular identifier was attached to each TCR cDNA molecule so that PCR and sequencing errors could be corrected. The original methods were these. Decombinator tools were used for TCR identification, UMI-based error correction and CDR3 extraction. Expanded TCRs were defined as those above a frequency of 2 per 1,000, corresponding to the top 1% of the tumor frequency distribution. Rényi diversity was computed with the R vegan package after subsampling each repertoire 100 times to 5,000 TCRs. CDR3 similarity networks were built from amino acid triplet string-kernel similarity, connecting CDR3s with pairwise similarity above 0.82. TCRdb applied fastp at Q25 and MiXCR to the public reads, then kept only in-frame beta chains. Each entry is one CDR3 protein sequence, shown with its most common DNA and genes. TCRdb, not the original authors, processed these V and J calls. This sample holds around 4,000 distinct CDR3 sequences; roughly 23% were observed only once. The ten largest clonotypes hold roughly 23% of the sample.

Deletion took 5 bases off V and 6 bases off J, with a span of 18 bases between the germline ends. CDR3 length: 15 amino acids, cysteine to phenylalanine. The only DNA kept is the CDR3, 45 bases in frame from the first base. The germline V gene (reference sequence) yields SGHNT for CDR1 and YYREEE for CDR2. This clonotype is considered medium-sized (0.01 to 0.1%). It lacks a known antigen. No much larger clone is present one base from it, and per-base qualities are unavailable. This beta chain was picked up by a library intended for alpha chains and is off target, so its count carries little meaning. The source of this sequence is a female donor with early-stage non-small cell lung cancer. The chain is made from TRBV5-4 and TRBJ2-1; the D element could tentatively be TRBD1 or TRBD2, as 5 bases agree for each. The sample in question was normal lung tissue next to the tumor, obtained at surgery. The DNA sequence is as follows: TGTGCCAGCAGTTCTGACAGCTATGGGGGCAATGAGCAGTTCTTC. This codes for CASSSDSYGGNEQFF.